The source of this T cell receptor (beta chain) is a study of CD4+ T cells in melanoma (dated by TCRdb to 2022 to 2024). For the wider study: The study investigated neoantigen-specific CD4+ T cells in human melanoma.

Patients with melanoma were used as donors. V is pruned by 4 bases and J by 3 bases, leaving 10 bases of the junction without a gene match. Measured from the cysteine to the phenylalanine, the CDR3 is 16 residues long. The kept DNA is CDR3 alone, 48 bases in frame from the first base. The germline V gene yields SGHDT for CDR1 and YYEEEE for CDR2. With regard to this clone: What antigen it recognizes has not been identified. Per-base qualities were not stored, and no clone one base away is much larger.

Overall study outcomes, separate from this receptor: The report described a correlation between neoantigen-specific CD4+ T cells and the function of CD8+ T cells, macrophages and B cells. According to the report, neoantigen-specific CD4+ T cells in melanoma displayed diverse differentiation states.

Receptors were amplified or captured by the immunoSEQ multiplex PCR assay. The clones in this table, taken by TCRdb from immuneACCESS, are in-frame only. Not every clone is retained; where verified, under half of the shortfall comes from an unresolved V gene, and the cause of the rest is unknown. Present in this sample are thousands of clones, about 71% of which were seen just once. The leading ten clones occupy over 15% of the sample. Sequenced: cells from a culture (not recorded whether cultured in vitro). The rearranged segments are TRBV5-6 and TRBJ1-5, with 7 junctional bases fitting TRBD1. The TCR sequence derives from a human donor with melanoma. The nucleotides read TGTGCCAGCAGCCAAGGGACAGTCGGGGCCAATCAGCCCCAGCATTTT. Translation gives CASSQGTVGANQPQHF.